These 31 T cell receptor beta chains share one sample of origin, sequenced in a study of blood T cell repertoires in COVID-19. The data were produced by immunoSEQ multiplex PCR, yet TCRdb's version contains in-frame clones alone and is incomplete. The sample holds 150,000 to 200,000 clones, about 82% seen once. Sequenced input: peripheral blood. The receptors shown here come from a man in his 70s with active or convalescent COVID-19.

The chain joins TRBV7-2 to TRBJ1-2; D is uncertain. Germline CDR1 reads SGHTA; CDR2 reads FQGNSA. V lost 0 bases and J lost 0, with 14 bases in between. This CDR3 has 17 residues. CDR3 region: CASSLAASTTANYGYTF. CDR3 coding DNA: TGTGCCAGCAGCTTAGCCGCCTCGACAACAGCTAACTATGGCTACACCTTC.

The rearrangement joins TRBV19 to TRBJ1-3; D might be TRBD1 (5 bases). CDR1 is LNHDA and CDR2 is SQIVND in the germline V gene (reference sequence). V lost 5 bases, J lost 7 bases, and 12 bases lay in between. The CDR3 consists of 13 residues. CDR3 loop: CASSCRDCNTIYF. The DNA for the CDR3 is TGTGCCAGTAGTTGCCGGGACTGTAACACCATATATTTT.

This clone was seen a handful of times. The CDR3 here is CASSALGTGGEKLFF. CDR3 nucleotide sequence: TGTGCCAGCAGCGCTTTGGGGACAGGGGGTGAAAAACTGTTTTTT. The rearrangement uses TRBV6-5 and TRBJ1-4, with TRBD1 identical over 11 bases. CDR1 and CDR2 (germline): MNHEY, SVGAGI. V shed 6 bases, J shed 7 bases, and the junction held 7 bases outside the gene matches. The CDR3 contains 15 residues.

V gene TRBV5-6 combines with J gene TRBJ1-3, with D possibly TRBD1 on 6 matching bases. CDR1 and CDR2 (germline): SGHDT, YYEEEE. Trimming pared 0 bases from V and 0 bases from J, leaving 16 bases between. CDR3 length equals 18 residues. CDR3 amino acids: CASSLGGGLSGSGNTIYF. CDR3 DNA: TGTGCCAGCAGCTTGGGGGGGGGCCTGTCCGGCTCTGGAAACACCATATATTTT.

V gene TRBV9 combines with J gene TRBJ2-3, with 8 nucleotides matching TRBD2. With 4 bases clipped from V and 4 bases from J, the junction kept 8 bases outside the gene matches. This CDR3 has 15 amino acids. CDR1 and CDR2 from the germline V gene are SGDLS and YYNGEE. The chain's CDR3 is CASSTSAGVPDTQYF. The CDR3 coding sequence is TGTGCCAGCAGCACCTCAGCGGGGGTACCAGATACGCAGTATTTT. The full variable domain, completed using reference TRBV9 and TRBJ2-3, is DSGVTQTPKHLITATGQRVTLRCSPRSGDLSVYWYQQSLDQGLQFLIQYYNGEERAKGNILERFSAQQFPDLHSELNLSSLELGDSALYFCASSTSAGVPDTQYFGPGTRLTVL.

The rearrangement links TRBV5-1 to TRBJ1-2, with D unresolved. The V end lost 0 bases, the J end lost 2 bases, and 14 bases lay between the germline ends. The CDR3 sequence is 16 residues long. Per the germline V gene, CDR1 is SGHRS and CDR2 is YFSETQ. The CDR3 DNA reads TGCGCCAGCAGCTTGGATCGCCGGGAACCCAACTATGGCTACACCTTC. Protein: CASSLDRREPNYGYTF. Full variable domain (remainder filled in from reference TRBV5-1 and TRBJ1-2): KAGVTQTPRYLIKTRGQQVTLSCSPISGHRSVSWYQQTPGQGLQFLFEYFSETQRNKGNFPGRFSGRQFSNSRSEMNVSTLELGDSALYLCASSLDRREPNYGYTFGSGTRLTVV.

This clone was counted a single time. The V and J genes are TRBV10-3 and TRBJ1-6, with D unclear. The CDR3 spans 12 residues. Germline loops: CDR1 ENHRY, CDR2 SYGVKD. V shed 3 bases and J shed 8 bases, with 5 bases lying between them. Here the CDR3 reads CAISDGDSPLHF. The CDR3, as DNA: TGTGCCATCAGTGATGGAGATTCACCCCTCCACTTT.

This rearrangement joins TRBV4-3 to TRBJ2-7; 9 nucleotides match TRBD2. Germline loops: CDR1 LGHNA, CDR2 YSLEER. V lost 1 base, J lost 2 bases, and 3 bases stayed unmatched. There are 15 residues in the CDR3. In DNA, the CDR3 is TGCGCCAGCAGCCAAGGAGCGGGGGGCACCTACGAGCAGTACTTC. Its translation is CASSQGAGGTYEQYF.

CDR3 nucleotide sequence: TGTGCCAGCAGTTACTCGAGGCTAGCGGGACTATCACCCCGGGCCGGGGAGCTGTTTTTT. It yields the protein CASSYSRLAGLSPRAGELFF. The V and J genes are TRBV6-2 or TRBV6-3 and TRBJ2-2; 9 bases match TRBD2. CDR3 size: 20 residues. V dropped 0 bases and J dropped 6; count of bases not matched to a gene: 17. Germline-derived CDR1 and CDR2 are MNHEY and SVGEGT.

This sequence joins TRBV21-1 and TRBJ2-1; the D call TRBD1 from the table was never checked on the DNA. TRBV21-1 is a recognized pseudogene. This CDR3 is 16 amino acids long. CDR3 DNA: TGTGCCAGCAGCAAAGTCTTTAGGGACAGGGACAATGAGCAGTTCTTC. This codes for CASSKVFRDRDNEQFF.

This clone was observed once. The chain recombines TRBV29-1 with TRBJ2-5; tentatively, D is TRBD2 (6 bases). CDR3 length: 13 residues. CDR1 and CDR2 from the germline V gene are SQVTM and ANQGSEA. Trimming took off 4 bases at V and 3 bases at J, with 12 bases between the two ends. The CDR3 loop is CSVVASGEETQYF. CDR3 DNA: TGCAGCGTTGTAGCATCGGGGGAAGAGACCCAGTACTTC.

V and J are TRBV27 and TRBJ2-1; no definite D call. The CDR3 covers 18 residues. V shed 2 bases and J shed 0 bases, with 17 bases lying between them. CDR1 is MNHEY and CDR2 is SMNVEV in the germline V gene (reference sequence). Written as DNA, the CDR3 is TGTGCCAGCAGTTTAATGTGGTACCAGGATAGCTCCTACAATGAGCAGTTCTTC. Translation: CASSLMWYQDSSYNEQFF.

The chain couples TRBV24-1 to TRBJ2-3; 12 positions agree with TRBD2. The CDR3 length is 16 residues. V shed 4 bases, J shed 5 bases, and the junction held 6 bases outside the gene matches. Germline values: CDR1 KGHDR, CDR2 SFDVKD. CDR3 nucleotide sequence: TGTGCCACCAGTGACTCGACTAGCGGGGGACAAGATACGCAGTATTTT. Its translation: CATSDSTSGGQDTQYF.

The rearrangement uses TRBV19 and TRBJ1-6; D remains ambiguous. The ends were cut back, 1 base at V and 7 bases at J, with 11 bases in the middle. This CDR3 is built from 15 residues. The germline V gene encodes CDR1 LNHDA and CDR2 SQIVND (reference sequence). The DNA of the CDR3 is TGTGCCAGTAGTATAGGGCAGAGGGCCAATTCACCCCTCCACTTT. Translating gives CASSIGQRANSPLHF. The full variable domain, rest sourced from reference TRBV19 and TRBJ1-6, is DGGITQSPKYLFRKEGQNVTLSCEQNLNHDAMYWYRQDPGQGLRLIYYSQIVNDFQKGDIAEGYSVSREKKESFPLTVTSAQKNPTAFYLCASSIGQRANSPLHFGNGTRLTVT.

This sequence joins TRBV5-1 and TRBJ1-2; D is ambiguous. Germline V gene data show CDR1 as SGHRS and CDR2 as YFSETQ. CDR3 length: 15 amino acids. V was shortened by 1 base and J by 0 bases, with 10 bases between the two germline ends. The CDR3 is CASSLSRLANYGYTF. DNA of the CDR3: TGCGCCAGCAGCTTGTCACGGCTAGCTAACTATGGCTACACCTTC.

V gene TRBV19 combines with J gene TRBJ2-1; TRBD2 matches 11 bases. The CDR3 totals 15 residues. Germline V lookup: CDR1 LNHDA, CDR2 SQIVND (reference sequence). The V gene end was trimmed by 3 bases and the J gene end by 11 bases; junction bases not matched to a gene: 9. CDR3 bases: TGTGCCAGTAGTATGACTAGCGGGGAAACGAGGAAGCAGTTCTTC. Translating gives CASSMTSGETRKQFF.

This clone has only one observation. V gene TRBV5-1 combines with J gene TRBJ2-5; 8 nucleotides match TRBD2. V was pared by 4 bases and J by 2 bases, with 13 bases of the junction left unmatched. CDR3 size: 17 residues. Germline loops: CDR1 SGHRS, CDR2 YFSETQ. CDR3 in DNA: TGCGCCAGCAGCACTCTACCCGGGGCGGGGGGACAAGAGACCCAGTACTTC. Protein sequence: CASSTLPGAGGQETQYF.

The chain uses TRBV11-2 and TRBJ2-1; TRBD2 might be the D (6 bases). CDR1 is SGHAT, CDR2 FQNNGV, per germline. This CDR3 comprises 17 residues. V was pared by 2 bases and J by 4 bases, with 18 bases between. DNA of the CDR3: TGTGCCAGCAGCTTATTTGTTGTATCTAGCGAGTACAATGAGCAGTTCTTC. This encodes CASSLFVVSSEYNEQFF.

The chain employs TRBV4-3 and TRBJ2-5; no definite D call. Germline CDR1 and CDR2: LGHNA and YSLEER. This CDR3 region has 14 residues. V was clipped by 0 bases and J by 7 bases, with 12 bases between them. DNA for the CDR3: TGCGCCAGCAGCCAAGAGGTGGGCGAAGGGACCCAGTACTTC. Translation: CASSQEVGEGTQYF.

This rearrangement joins TRBV6-2 or TRBV6-3 to TRBJ1-2; TRBD1 matches at 9 bases. Germline trimming cut 5 bases from V and 5 bases from J; bases unmatched to any gene: 6. The CDR3 runs to 14 residues. Germline V gives CDR1 MNHEY, CDR2 SVGEGT. The CDR3: CASSDHDRGYGYTF. CDR3 nucleotide sequence: TGTGCCAGCAGTGACCATGACAGGGGGTATGGCTACACCTTC.

The chain joins TRBV10-3 to TRBJ2-3; D perhaps matches TRBD2 (6 bases). The CDR3 is 15 residues long. Germline lookup yields CDR1 ENHRY and CDR2 SYGVKD. V was pared by 0 bases and J by 7 bases, with 14 bases between. This CDR3 reads CAISESGREANTQYF. In DNA form, the CDR3 reads TGTGCCATCAGTGAGTCGGGGCGGGAAGCGAATACGCAGTATTTT.

This chain connects TRBV24-1 to TRBJ1-2; maybe TRBD1 (5 bases). In germline, CDR1 is KGHDR, CDR2 SFDVKD. The CDR3 is made up of 14 amino acids. V was pared by 1 base and J by 3 bases, with 8 bases between. CDR3: CATSDFTRDYGYTF. Here the CDR3 DNA reads TGTGCCACCAGTGATTTCACCAGGGACTATGGCTACACCTTC.

For the CDR3, the DNA is TGTGCCAGCAGCGAGACGGGGACAGGGAGAGGCTACACCTTC. Its translation is CASSETGTGRGYTF. The J gene is TRBJ1-2, the V gene TRBV9; TRBD1 matches 9 bases. V shed 3 bases, J shed 8 bases, and the junction held 8 bases outside the gene matches. This CDR3 contains 14 residues. From germline, CDR1 is SGDLS and CDR2 YYNGEE.

The chain employs TRBV19 and TRBJ1-6; 8 nucleotides agree with TRBD1. Germline trimming cut 4 bases from V and 10 bases from J; bases unmatched to any gene: 12. The CDR3 totals 16 residues. Germline V lookup: CDR1 LNHDA, CDR2 SQIVND (reference sequence). CDR3: CASSNLPTGAESPLHF. DNA of the CDR3: TGTGCCAGTAGTAATCTACCGACAGGGGCGGAATCACCCCTCCACTTT.

This clone was seen more than once but under ten times. V is TRBV30 and J is TRBJ1-6; maybe TRBD1 (5 bases). The CDR3 covers 14 residues. Trimming took off 4 bases at V and 7 bases at J, with 14 bases between the two ends. Per the germline V gene, CDR1 is GTSNPN and CDR2 is SVGIG (reference sequence). DNA of the CDR3: TGTGCCTGGACGCCGGGGGGGGACAATTCACCCCTCCACTTT. Translating it yields CAWTPGGDNSPLHF.

This clone was recorded a few times. The V gene is TRBV5-1, the J gene TRBJ1-6; D is ambiguous. Between the trimmed V and J ends, which lost 0 bases and 7 bases, there was a span of 17 bases. Per germline, CDR1 SGHRS and CDR2 YFSETQ. CDR3 length: 17 residues. CDR3: CASSLGAAIPGNSPLHF. CDR3 in DNA: TGCGCCAGCAGCTTGGGTGCAGCAATACCGGGGAATTCACCCCTCCACTTT. Based on the CDR3 plus reference TRBV5-1 and TRBJ1-6, the full variable domain is KAGVTQTPRYLIKTRGQQVTLSCSPISGHRSVSWYQQTPGQGLQFLFEYFSETQRNKGNFPGRFSGRQFSNSRSEMNVSTLELGDSALYLCASSLGAAIPGNSPLHFGNGTRLTVT.

The chain has TRBV18 and TRBJ1-2, with a tentative D call TRBD1 (6 bases). CDR1 is KGHSH and CDR2 is LQKENI in the germline V gene. The CDR3 totals 14 residues. V was pared by 3 bases and J by 2 bases, with 10 bases between. The CDR3 here is CASSPRQENYGYTF. The CDR3 DNA sequence: TGTGCCAGCTCACCCCGACAGGAGAACTATGGCTACACCTTC. The whole variable domain, filled in from reference TRBV18 and TRBJ1-2, reads NAGVMQNPRHLVRRRGQEARLRCSPMKGHSHVYWYRQLPEEGLKFMVYLQKENIIDESGMPKERFSAEFPKEGPSILRIQQVVRGDSAAYFCASSPRQENYGYTFGSGTRLTVV.

The V gene is TRBV7-9, the J gene TRBJ2-5, with a weak D call TRBD1 (7 bases). This CDR3 region has 16 residues. V lost 5 bases, J lost 3 bases, and 19 bases lay in between. Per the germline V gene, CDR1 is SEHNR and CDR2 is FQNEAQ (reference sequence). The CDR3 DNA follows: TGTGCCAGCAGCCGACTAGGGGACAGCTTCAAAGAGACCCAGTACTTC. Encoded protein: CASSRLGDSFKETQYF.

This clone was found a few times. The chain combines TRBV5-4 with TRBJ1-2, with D possibly being TRBD1 (5 bases). Germline loops: CDR1 SGHNT, CDR2 YYREEE (reference sequence). CDR3 size: 13 residues. Trimming removed 4 bases at V and 4 bases at J, with 11 bases between. The CDR3 here is CASSATGVYGYTF. As DNA, the CDR3 is TGTGCCAGCAGCGCTACAGGAGTCTATGGCTACACCTTC.

V gene TRBV28 combines with J gene TRBJ1-1, with D perhaps TRBD1 (5 bases). The V end was cut by 5 bases, the J end by 8 bases, with 15 bases between. This CDR3 spans 13 amino acids. Germline loops: CDR1 MDHEN, CDR2 SYDVKM. The CDR3 sequence: CASSPANYREAFF. CDR3 nucleotide sequence: TGTGCCAGCAGTCCTGCCAATTACAGGGAAGCTTTCTTT.

This chain joins TRBV10-3 and TRBJ2-5; 9 bases are shared with TRBD2. J gave up 7 bases and V 0 bases, and 12 bases lay outside the gene matches. The germline CDR1 and CDR2 sequences are ENHRY and SYGVKD. The CDR3 length is 17 residues. The CDR3 nucleotides read TGTGCCATCAGTGAGTCTAGCGGGAGATCCGGCGGATGGACCCAGTACTTC. Protein: CAISESSGRSGGWTQYF.